What follows are 21 T cell receptor beta chains derived from one specimen sequenced in a study of cytotoxic CD8 clonotypes in ibrutinib-treated CLL. Data came from immunoSEQ multiplex PCR; TCRdb stores just in-frame clones and leaves some out. The sample includes around 130,000 clones, under 90% of them seen just once. The sample consisted of PBMCs, taken after 24 months of ibrutinib treatment. These receptors were collected from a human donor with chronic lymphocytic leukemia.

The chain is built from TRBV10-3 and TRBJ2-1; 14 bases are shared with TRBD2. This CDR3 spans 16 amino acids. CDR1 and CDR2 from the germline V gene are ENHRY and SYGVKD. The junction had 7 bases not matched to a gene; V was cut back by 6 bases and J by 6 bases. CDR3 amino acids: CAIRETGTSGSNEQFF. The DNA of the CDR3 is TGTGCCATCAGAGAGACCGGGACTAGCGGGAGCAATGAGCAGTTCTTC.

The chain has TRBV5-4 and TRBJ2-5; TRBD2 matches 8 bases. The V gene end was trimmed by 3 bases and the J gene end by 2 bases; junction bases not matched to a gene: 12. This CDR3 contains 17 residues. Germline V CDR1 and CDR2: SGHNT, YYREEE (reference sequence). CDR3 amino acids: CASSSRKSGGPQETQYF. CDR3 nucleotides: TGTGCCAGCAGCTCGAGGAAAAGCGGGGGCCCGCAAGAGACCCAGTACTTC.

This clone was seen once. This chain links TRBV9 with TRBJ1-4; 10 bases match TRBD1. This CDR3 has 14 amino acids. Germline CDR1 is SGDLS and CDR2 is YYNGEE. With V trimmed by 3 bases and J by 5 bases, 1 base remained unmatched. The CDR3 region has the DNA TGTGCCAGCAGCGAGGGACAGGGGAATGAAAAACTGTTTTTT. Translating gives CASSEGQGNEKLFF.

The count of this clone is one. The rearrangement links TRBV6-6 to TRBJ1-1; D is uncertain. The germline gives CDR1 MNHNY, CDR2 SVGAGI (reference sequence). This CDR3 has 14 amino acids. Trimming took off 4 bases at V and 0 bases at J, with 9 bases between the two ends. CDR3 residues: CASSSERLNTEAFF. DNA of the CDR3: TGTGCCAGCAGTTCTGAGAGGCTGAACACTGAAGCTTTCTTT.

This rearrangement joins TRBV2 to TRBJ1-2, with 7 bases fitting TRBD1. The V segment lost 3 bases and the J segment 0 bases; nucleotides outside the gene matches: 1. The CDR3 consists of 14 residues. CDR1 SNHLY and CDR2 FYNNEI come from the germline V gene. The CDR3 DNA sequence: TGTGCCAGCAGTGACAGGGGGGCTAACTATGGCTACACCTTC. Translating it yields CASSDRGANYGYTF.

The chain combines TRBV10-2 with TRBJ2-1; possible D gene TRBD2, 7 bases. CDR3 length equals 14 residues. Trimming removed 11 bases from V and 5 bases from J, with 19 bases in between. The germline gives CDR1 WSHSY, CDR2 SAAADI. The DNA for the CDR3 is TGCGCCCACAGGGAGGGCAGCGGGGACAATGAGCAGTTCTTC. This codes for CAHREGSGDNEQFF.

V usage is TRBV9 and J usage is TRBJ2-1; D possibly corresponds to TRBD2 (5 bases). The CDR3 runs 12 residues. Germline-derived CDR1 and CDR2 are SGDLS and YYNGEE. With 4 bases removed from V and 7 bases from J, the gap between germline ends came to 9 bases. CDR3 residues: CASSTRRNEQFF. The CDR3 DNA sequence: TGTGCCAGCAGCACCCGGAGGAATGAGCAGTTCTTC.

The sample holds one count of this clone. The V gene is TRBV6-4, the J gene TRBJ2-1, with D perhaps being TRBD1 or TRBD2 (6 bases each). The CDR3 extends over 17 amino acids. V was clipped by 3 bases and J by 0 bases, with 15 bases between them. Germline assignment: CDR1 MRHNA and CDR2 SNTAGT. The CDR3 sequence is CASSEPRGESSYNEQFF. The DNA for the CDR3 is TGTGCCAGCAGTGAGCCTAGGGGGGAGAGCTCCTACAATGAGCAGTTCTTC.

The rearrangement uses TRBV6-5 and TRBJ1-5, with TRBD1 identical over 7 bases. Germline trimming cut 10 bases from V and 2 bases from J; bases unmatched to any gene: 8. CDR3 length: 14 amino acids. Germline CDR1 and CDR2: MNHEY and SVGAGI. CDR3 DNA: TGTGCCATAAGACAGGGATCACGCAATCAGCCCCAGCATTTT. It specifies CAIRQGSRNQPQHF.

The chain employs TRBV6-6 and TRBJ2-5; weak D call: TRBD1 (6 bases). Germline CDR1 reads MNHNY; CDR2 reads SVGAGI (reference sequence). The CDR3 sequence is 15 residues long. V was pared by 4 bases and J by 4 bases, with 16 bases between. The CDR3 DNA sequence: TGTGCCAGCAGTTTACCAACAGGGTCTAGAGAGACCCAGTACTTC. It codes for CASSLPTGSRETQYF.

The chain is built from TRBV10-3 and TRBJ2-1; D is unresolved. Germline CDR1 reads ENHRY; CDR2 reads SYGVKD. The CDR3 spans 13 residues. The V and J ends lost 3 bases and 5 bases respectively, with 8 bases between them. The CDR3 spells CAISETRDNEQFF. DNA of the CDR3: TGTGCCATCAGTGAAACCCGCGACAATGAGCAGTTCTTC.

The rearrangement links TRBV5-4 to TRBJ2-2; D is perhaps TRBD2 (5 bases). The CDR3 has 14 residues. The germline V and J ends were trimmed by 4 bases and 1 base, with 8 bases remaining between them. Germline CDR1 is SGHNT and CDR2 is YYREEE (reference sequence). In nucleotides, the CDR3 is TGTGCCAGCAGCGTAGCGCAGAACACCGGGGAGCTGTTTTTT. Residues: CASSVAQNTGELFF. Together with reference TRBV5-4 and TRBJ2-2, the CDR3 gives the full variable domain: ETGVTQSPTHLIKTRGQQVTLRCSSQSGHNTVSWYQQALGQGPQFIFQYYREEENGRGNFPPRFSGLQFPNYSSELNVNALELDDSALYLCASSVAQNTGELFFGEGSRLTVL.

The rearrangement uses TRBV9 and TRBJ1-2; 8 nucleotides agree with TRBD1. This CDR3 is built from 15 residues. The ends lost 1 base at V and 6 bases at J; junction bases unmatched: 8. CDR1 is SGDLS and CDR2 is YYNGEE in the germline V gene. The CDR3 spells CASSVLTGGEDGYTF. The CDR3 coding sequence is TGTGCCAGCAGCGTATTAACAGGGGGTGAGGATGGCTACACCTTC.

This rearrangement joins TRBV5-1 to TRBJ2-5, with 14 bases that match TRBD2. CDR1 is SGHRS, CDR2 YFSETQ, per germline. Trimming removed 4 bases from V and 4 bases from J; junction bases left unmatched: 9. The CDR3 spans 17 residues. CDR3 DNA: TGCGCCAGCAGCCCTCCGGGACTAGCGGGGGTAGCAGAGACCCAGTACTTC. This sequence encodes CASSPPGLAGVAETQYF. Complete variable domain (other parts from reference TRBV5-1 and TRBJ2-5): KAGVTQTPRYLIKTRGQQVTLSCSPISGHRSVSWYQQTPGQGLQFLFEYFSETQRNKGNFPGRFSGRQFSNSRSEMNVSTLELGDSALYLCASSPPGLAGVAETQYFGPGTRLLVL.

The chain carries TRBV18 and TRBJ2-5, with D perhaps given as TRBD1 or TRBD2 (5 bases each). The germline V gene has CDR1 KGHSH and CDR2 LQKENI. This CDR3 is built from 15 residues. Trimming took 0 bases from V and 1 from J, leaving 9 bases between them. In nucleotides, the CDR3 is TGTGCCAGCTCACCACCGTCCGGGGCCCAAGAGACCCAGTACTTC. Encoded protein: CASSPPSGAQETQYF. Together with reference TRBV18 and TRBJ2-5, the CDR3 gives the full variable domain: NAGVMQNPRHLVRRRGQEARLRCSPMKGHSHVYWYRQLPEEGLKFMVYLQKENIIDESGMPKERFSAEFPKEGPSILRIQQVVRGDSAAYFCASSPPSGAQETQYFGPGTRLLVL.

The sample holds a few counts of this clone. The V and J genes are TRBV7-9 and TRBJ1-5; TRBD1 might be the D (6 bases). The germline V gene encodes CDR1 SEHNR and CDR2 FQNEAQ (reference sequence). Trimming took off 4 bases at V and 9 bases at J, with 10 bases between the two ends. The CDR3 loop spans 12 amino acids. CDR3 sequence: CASSSTGRPQHF. CDR3 in DNA: TGTGCCAGCAGCTCAACAGGGAGGCCCCAGCATTTT. Full variable domain (outside the CDR3, taken from reference TRBV7-9 and TRBJ1-5): DTGVSQNPRHKITKRGQNVTFRCDPISEHNRLYWYRQTLGQGPEFLTYFQNEAQLEKSRLLSDRFSAERPKGSFSTLEIQRTEQGDSAMYLCASSSTGRPQHFGDGTRLSIL.

J is TRBJ1-6 and V is TRBV6-5; D gene uncertain. The CDR3 spans 12 residues. The V gene lost 6 bases and the J gene lost 7 bases, with 7 bases spanning the gap. Germline V gene data show CDR1 as MNHEY and CDR2 as SVGAGI. CDR3 nucleotides: TGTGCCAGCAGCTACGGGAATTCACCCCTCCACTTT. This encodes CASSYGNSPLHF.

This clone was seen once. This rearrangement joins TRBV6-5 to TRBJ2-3, with TRBD2 matching over 8 bases. CDR1 is MNHEY, CDR2 SVGAGI, per germline. Trimming cost V 5 bases and J 1 base; bases outside gene matches: 2. The CDR3 is made up of 14 amino acids. CDR3 bases: TGTGCCAGCAGTGGGCGGGGGGGCACAGATACGCAGTATTTT. This translates into CASSGRGGTDTQYF.

The CDR3 DNA reads as TGCGCCAGCAGCCAAGCGCCTCGAGGGGACAGGGGGGCAGATACGCAGTATTTT. It is translated as CASSQAPRGDRGADTQYF. V is TRBV4-3 and J is TRBJ2-3, with 11 bases aligning to TRBD1. V lost 1 base to trimming and J lost 4 bases; unmatched junction nucleotides: 10. The CDR3 has 18 residues. Looked up from germline, CDR1 is LGHNA and CDR2 is YSLEER.

The rearrangement joins TRBV5-1 to TRBJ1-6, with TRBD1 as a possible D gene (5 bases). Per germline, CDR1 SGHRS and CDR2 YFSETQ. This CDR3 spans 16 amino acids. Trimming stripped 0 bases from V and 7 bases from J, with 14 bases between. The CDR3 loop reads CASSLGGGARNSPLHF. The CDR3 DNA reads TGCGCCAGCAGCTTGGGTGGAGGGGCCAGGAATTCACCCCTCCACTTT.

The V gene is TRBV5-1, the J gene TRBJ2-3; D gene unclear. Between the trimmed V and J ends, which lost 2 bases and 2 bases, there was a span of 9 bases. The CDR3 consists of 14 residues. CDR1 SGHRS and CDR2 YFSETQ come from the germline V gene. The CDR3 spells CASSLRASTDTQYF. As DNA, the CDR3 is TGCGCCAGCAGCTTAAGGGCATCCACAGATACGCAGTATTTT.